One sample yielded the 10 T cell receptor beta chains listed below, sequenced in a study of spatial heterogeneity in lung cancer. A single record per CDR3 protein comes from TCRdb applying MiXCR to the 5' RACE reads. The sample shows 45,000 to 55,000 distinct CDR3 sequences, approximately 5% of them seen only once. The time point was: sample taken at primary tumor resection. Sequences were derived from PBMCs, sampled at surgery. All receptors derive from a male donor with early-stage non-small cell lung cancer.

On this clonotype: The germline gene is not matched at one end of the junction; a read error may be the cause. The rearrangement joins TRBV7-9 to TRBJ1-3, with D possibly matching TRBD1 (6 bases). The CDR3 runs 12 residues. CDR1 and CDR2 (germline): SEHNR, FQNEAQ (reference sequence). CDR3 region: CTSSQLGTTTSF. CDR3 DNA sequence: TGTACCAGCAGCCAACTCGGGACAACTACTTCTTTT.

Concerning this clonotype itself: One base away lies a much larger clone, so this may be a sequencing read error. V and J are TRBV25-1 and TRBJ2-7; a possible D gene is TRBD2 (5 bases). The CDR3 is 13 amino acids. V lost 8 bases and J 6 bases, leaving 17 bases between the germline ends. From germline, CDR1 is MGHDK and CDR2 SYGVNS. The CDR3 reads CASREETSSEQYF. The CDR3 coding sequence is TGTGCCAGCCGGGAAGAGACATCGAGCGAGCAGTACTTC.

This clonotype was counted at least ten times. This CDR3 reads CASSSGLAGYLPYEQYF. CDR3 coding DNA: TGTGCCAGCAGCTCGGGACTAGCGGGTTACCTTCCGTACGAGCAGTACTTC. The V and J genes are TRBV7-8 and TRBJ2-7, with 12 nucleotides matching TRBD2. CDR1 is SGHVS and CDR2 is FQNEAQ in the germline V gene. Unmatched junction bases numbered 11, after V lost 4 bases and J lost 4 bases. This CDR3 contains 17 residues.

This clonotype came up many times. CDR3 nucleotide sequence: TGTGCCAGCAGTTTCAACCCAGATACGCAGTATTTT. Translation gives CASSFNPDTQYF. This chain connects TRBV6-2 or TRBV6-3 to TRBJ2-3; D is unresolved. The CDR3 extends over 12 amino acids. Trimming removed 4 bases from V and 4 bases from J, with 6 bases in between. Per germline, CDR1 MNHEY and CDR2 SVGEGT.

This clonotype came up many times. The rearrangement joins TRBV14 to TRBJ2-3; 9 bases line up with TRBD2. Trimming at V came to 4 bases and at J to 2 bases, leaving 10 bases not matched to a gene. The germline gives CDR1 SGHDN, CDR2 FVKESK. The CDR3 contains 17 residues. This CDR3 reads CASSPPRVAGVTDTQYF. CDR3 coding DNA: TGTGCCAGCAGCCCTCCCAGGGTAGCGGGAGTCACAGATACGCAGTATTTT.

This clonotype has a count of ten or more. The rearrangement uses TRBV7-8 and TRBJ1-1; D is ambiguous. V gave up 2 bases and J gave up 1 base, with 11 bases separating them. Germline V CDR1 and CDR2: SGHVS, FQNEAQ. The CDR3 has 15 amino acids. The CDR3 region has the DNA TGTGCCAGCAGCTTACTAACGCGGGGGAACACTGAAGCTTTCTTT. Its protein is CASSLLTRGNTEAFF.

This clonotype appeared many times. The V and J genes are TRBV18 and TRBJ2-5; possible D gene TRBD2, 6 bases. V lost 1 base and J lost 5, with 20 bases in between. Germline-derived CDR1 and CDR2 are KGHSH and LQKENI. The length of the CDR3 is 17 residues. The CDR3: CASSPQGGVDGPETQYF. The CDR3 DNA is TGTGCCAGCTCACCACAGGGAGGAGTTGATGGGCCGGAGACCCAGTACTTC.

This clonotype was counted at least ten times. The V and J genes are TRBV30 and TRBJ1-6; D ambiguous. Germline V gene data show CDR1 as GTSNPN and CDR2 as SVGIG (reference sequence). The V end lost 5 bases, the J end lost 12 bases, and 14 bases lay between the germline ends. The CDR3 sequence is 12 residues long. CDR3 region: CAWDPGRLPLHF. As DNA, the CDR3 is TGTGCCTGGGACCCAGGACGGCTACCCCTCCACTTT.

This clonotype occurred many times. V and J are TRBV7-9 and TRBJ2-2; 14 bases map to TRBD2. The CDR3 is 18 amino acids. Germline V gene sequence: CDR1 SEHNR, CDR2 FQNEAQ (reference sequence). V lost 4 bases and J lost 6; bases outside the gene matches: 10. The CDR3 sequence: CASSSPPGTSGSAGELFF. The CDR3 bases are TGTGCCAGCAGCTCGCCTCCCGGGACTAGCGGGAGTGCCGGGGAGCTGTTTTTT.

This clonotype was recorded many times. The rearrangement uses TRBV2 and TRBJ1-3; D is undetermined. The CDR3 extends over 15 amino acids. The germline V gene has CDR1 SNHLY and CDR2 FYNNEI. V was shortened by 7 bases and J by 0 bases, with 13 bases between the two germline ends. The CDR3 here is CASTLDLNSGNTIYF. The DNA for the CDR3 is TGTGCCAGCACTCTAGACTTGAACTCTGGAAACACCATATATTTT. The whole variable domain, remainder taken from reference TRBV2 and TRBJ1-3, is EPEVTQTPSHQVTQMGQEVILRCVPISNHLYFYWYRQILGQKVEFLVSFYNNEISEKSEIFDDQFSVERPDGSNFTLKIRSTKLEDSAMYFCASTLDLNSGNTIYFGEGSWLTVV.